These T cell receptor beta chains were read from a single sample in a study of human T cells and chemical hapten exposure. TCRdb ran MiXCR on the RACE reads and lists one entry per CDR3 protein. The sample holds roughly 180,000 distinct CDR3 sequences, about 22% seen once. This material consisted of whole blood, taken in connection with sensitization to the hapten diphenylcyclopropenone (DPC). The receptors come from a woman in her fifties or sixties with alopecia areata. Some clones in this sample may be carry-over from other donors' samples. The CDR3 runs from the conserved cysteine through the conserved F or W.

V gene: TRBV5-1
CDR3 protein: CASSLDAFRGNTEAFF

V gene: TRBV29-1
CDR3 protein: CSVEDPGGQETQYF

V gene: TRBV2
CDR3 protein: CASRSRREGKNIQYF

V gene: TRBV29-1
CDR3 protein: CSGSLLNTEAFF

V gene: TRBV6-5
CDR3 protein: CASSLGVPDTQYF

V gene: TRBV6-5
CDR3 protein: CASEDRARNAQYF

V gene: TRBV7-9
CDR3 protein: CASSLGSGIQETQYF

V gene: TRBV6-1
CDR3 protein: CASSELPTGLAGGRYNEQFF

V gene: TRBV7-8
CDR3 protein: CASSLRRGSYNEQFF

V gene: TRBV20-1
CDR3 protein: CSARDLGGWEKLFF

V gene: TRBV19
CDR3 protein: CASSIGPLGELFF

V gene: TRBV6-6
CDR3 protein: CASSYSGGGNTEAFF

V gene: TRBV20-1
CDR3 protein: CSPLPAGRPGELFF

V gene: TRBV7-6
CDR3 protein: CASSSPGAGEQYF

V gene: TRBV3-1
CDR3 protein: CASSQNEFAGELFF

V gene: TRBV7-6
CDR3 protein: CASSLRLAGANQETQYF

V gene: TRBV18
CDR3 protein: CASSLDGGYNQPQHF

V gene: TRBV7-9
CDR3 protein: CASSPGLADPNTGELFF

V gene: TRBV7-2
CDR3 protein: CASSLDTGTDTQYF

V gene: TRBV29-1
CDR3 protein: CSVGGVADNEQFF

V gene: TRBV5-4
CDR3 protein: CASSLNPSFYNEQFF

V gene: TRBV2
CDR3 protein: CASRVRGDNSPLHF

V gene: TRBV29-1
CDR3 protein: CSVEKTGRGNEQFF

V gene: TRBV15
CDR3 protein: CATSRENEKLFF

V gene: TRBV4-2
CDR3 protein: CASSRTRSANTGELFF

V gene: TRBV5-5
CDR3 protein: CASSVDGGLYEQYF

V gene: TRBV20-1
CDR3 protein: CSARGRGKISAFF

V gene: TRBV10-3
CDR3 protein: CAISESKGAAINIQYF

V gene: TRBV6-5
CDR3 protein: CASSYLAGSNEQYF

V gene: TRBV5-1
CDR3 protein: CASSLAPMIPGQGQPQHF

V gene: TRBV10-2
CDR3 protein: CASSEPGWFIGQPQHF

V gene: TRBV5-4
CDR3 protein: CASSPGLAGRESEQFF

V gene: TRBV29-1
CDR3 protein: CSVEAIAGGFADTQYF

V gene: TRBV5-1
CDR3 protein: CASSSMPAPASYEQYF

V gene: TRBV5-1
CDR3 protein: CASSPRLAPDTQYF

V gene: TRBV2
CDR3 protein: CASRGLAGAYEQYF

V gene: TRBV2
CDR3 protein: CASSSSGGYNEQFF

V gene: TRBV7-8
CDR3 protein: CASSLRRETKNIQYF

V gene: TRBV11-2
CDR3 protein: CASSLSLGPDTQYF

V gene: TRBV20-1
CDR3 protein: CSARDLAGDQPQHF

V gene: TRBV5-1
CDR3 protein: CASSRQGAVGSGANVLTF

V gene: TRBV11-2
CDR3 protein: CASSLGLAEPYNEQFF

V gene: TRBV29-1
CDR3 protein: CSVSSGSLWGSYNEQFF

V gene: TRBV5-4
CDR3 protein: CASSPDLAITQYF

V gene: TRBV14
CDR3 protein: CAPRETQYF

V gene: TRBV6-2/TRBV6-3
CDR3 protein: CASSSGLAVITDTQYF

V gene: TRBV5-1
CDR3 protein: CASSLDAPGSYNEQFF

V gene: TRBV5-6
CDR3 protein: CASSPSTRPHYNSPLHF

V gene: TRBV5-6
CDR3 protein: CASSRMMEGTYNEQFF

V gene: TRBV2
CDR3 protein: CASRYGAEEQYF

V gene: TRBV3-1
CDR3 protein: CASSQDASRTAYGYTF